These 19 T cell receptor beta chains share one sample of origin, sequenced in a study of Ad26.COV2.S vaccination and SARS-CoV-2 variants. Assay used: immunoSEQ multiplex PCR; TCRdb lists only in-frame clones, some missing. This table has around 45,000 clones, approximately 80% appearing once. Material: peripheral blood, obtained after recovery from COVID-19. These receptor sequences come from a human donor who had recovered from COVID-19.

The J gene is TRBJ2-3, the V gene TRBV6-5; D remains ambiguous. The CDR3 runs to 14 residues. Trimming stripped 7 bases from V and 1 base from J, with 12 bases between. Germline loops: CDR1 MNHEY, CDR2 SVGAGI. CDR3 bases: TGTGCCAGCATGGTCCTTTCGGGCACAGATACGCAGTATTTT. It yields the protein CASMVLSGTDTQYF.

The rearrangement joins TRBV5-1 to TRBJ2-3; D gene uncertain. The CDR3 runs to 15 residues. Deletions cut 0 bases from V and 0 bases from J, with 8 bases between. Germline loops: CDR1 SGHRS, CDR2 YFSETQ. The chain's CDR3 is CASSLGGYSTDTQYF. The CDR3 coding sequence is TGCGCCAGCAGCTTGGGTGGCTATAGCACAGATACGCAGTATTTT.

V gene TRBV19 combines with J gene TRBJ1-6; the D is unclear. The CDR3 has 12 residues. The germline V and J ends were trimmed by 3 bases and 13 bases, with 10 bases remaining between them. Germline V lookup: CDR1 LNHDA, CDR2 SQIVND (reference sequence). In nucleotides, the CDR3 is TGTGCCAGTAGTATCCCCAGCGCGCCCCTCCACTTT. Translation: CASSIPSAPLHF. Based on the CDR3 plus reference TRBV19 and TRBJ1-6, the full variable domain is DGGITQSPKYLFRKEGQNVTLSCEQNLNHDAMYWYRQDPGQGLRLIYYSQIVNDFQKGDIAEGYSVSREKKESFPLTVTSAQKNPTAFYLCASSIPSAPLHFGNGTRLTVT.

This clone was detected a few times. V usage is TRBV12-3 or TRBV12-4 and J usage is TRBJ2-1, with a tentative D call TRBD2 (5 bases). This CDR3 region has 12 residues. The ends were cut back, 2 bases at V and 9 bases at J, with 8 bases in the middle. CDR3 loop: CASSLWETEQFF. The CDR3 DNA reads as TGTGCCAGCAGTTTATGGGAGACTGAGCAGTTCTTC.

The gene calls are TRBV24-1 and TRBJ2-1, with D perhaps matching TRBD1 (6 bases). The CDR3 runs 14 residues. Deletions cut 9 bases from V and 3 bases from J, with 14 bases between. Germline values: CDR1 KGHDR, CDR2 SFDVKD. The CDR3 region is CATAKGGFYNEQFF. CDR3 sequence (DNA): TGTGCCACCGCCAAAGGGGGATTCTACAATGAGCAGTTCTTC.

This clone was seen once. This chain connects TRBV7-3 to TRBJ2-1, with a tentative D call TRBD2 (7 bases). The germline gives CDR1 SGHTA, CDR2 FQGTGA. The length of the CDR3 is 15 residues. V dropped 5 bases and J dropped 3 bases, with 14 bases sitting between them. The CDR3 region is CASSLRGANYNEQFF. In DNA form, the CDR3 reads TGTGCCAGCAGCCTACGGGGGGCCAACTACAATGAGCAGTTCTTC.

This sequence joins TRBV15 and TRBJ2-1; D perhaps matches TRBD2 (5 bases). The germline V and J ends were trimmed by 5 bases and 4 bases, with 15 bases remaining between them. The CDR3 is 15 residues long. Germline loops: CDR1 LNHNV, CDR2 YYDKDF (reference sequence). The CDR3, as DNA: TGTGCCACCAGCCCTCTAGCCCACCTATACAATGAGCAGTTCTTC. Residues: CATSPLAHLYNEQFF.

The chain joins TRBV4-1 to TRBJ2-1; 12 bases are a match to TRBD2. With 4 bases clipped from V and 10 bases from J, the junction kept 17 bases outside the gene matches. The CDR3 is 18 residues long. The germline V gene has CDR1 MGHRA and CDR2 YSYEKL. CDR3 in amino acids: CASSPLFLLAGGPEEQFF. CDR3 bases: TGCGCCAGCAGCCCTCTTTTCTTACTAGCGGGAGGACCAGAGGAGCAGTTCTTC.

This clone occurred a few times. This chain connects TRBV11-1 to TRBJ2-1; 8 bases fit TRBD2. Germline V gene sequence: CDR1 SGHAT, CDR2 FQDESV (reference sequence). The CDR3 is 15 amino acids. The V gene end was trimmed by 2 bases and the J gene end by 6 bases; junction bases not matched to a gene: 6. The DNA for the CDR3 is TGTGCCAGCAGCTTAATGCGGGGGGCGACCAATGAGCAGTTCTTC. Translated: CASSLMRGATNEQFF. Looking up the rest from reference TRBV11-1 and TRBJ2-1 gives the full variable domain: EAEVAQSPRYKITEKSQAVAFWCDPISGHATLYWYRQILGQGPELLVQFQDESVVDDSQLPKDRFSAERLKGVDSTLKIQPAELGDSAMYLCASSLMRGATNEQFFGPGTRLTVL.

The chain joins TRBV6-5 to TRBJ1-2, with 8 bases identical to TRBD1. CDR1 and CDR2 (germline): MNHEY, SVGAGI. This CDR3 comprises 13 residues. J gave up 8 bases and V 6 bases, and 8 bases lay outside the gene matches. The CDR3 bases are TGTGCCAGCAGCCTGGACAGGGCCAGAGGCTACACCTTC. It specifies CASSLDRARGYTF.

The chain combines TRBV5-8 with TRBJ1-5; no definite D call. This CDR3 spans 17 amino acids. Trimming took off 2 bases at V and 0 bases at J, with 15 bases between the two ends. The germline gives CDR1 SGHTS, CDR2 YDEGEE. This CDR3 reads CASSFAWRRRSNQPQHF. In DNA form, the CDR3 reads TGTGCCAGCAGCTTCGCCTGGAGAAGGCGTAGCAATCAGCCCCAGCATTTT.

The chain joins TRBV18 to TRBJ1-2, with TRBD1 matching over 8 bases. The V and J ends lost 6 bases and 2 bases, in that order; junction bases with no gene match: 8. This CDR3 has 15 residues. The germline gives CDR1 KGHSH, CDR2 LQKENI. CDR3 DNA sequence: TGTGCCAGCTCCCAAGGACAGGGTAGAAACTATGGCTACACCTTC. Translating it yields CASSQGQGRNYGYTF. Complete variable domain (other parts from reference TRBV18 and TRBJ1-2): NAGVMQNPRHLVRRRGQEARLRCSPMKGHSHVYWYRQLPEEGLKFMVYLQKENIIDESGMPKERFSAEFPKEGPSILRIQQVVRGDSAAYFCASSQGQGRNYGYTFGSGTRLTVV.

The chain joins TRBV5-1 to TRBJ2-7; 7 nucleotides line up with TRBD1. CDR3 length: 15 residues. Unmatched junction bases numbered 5, after V lost 2 bases and J lost 0 bases. CDR1 is SGHRS and CDR2 is YFSETQ in the germline V gene. This chain's CDR3 is CASSFGTGVSYEQYV. In DNA form, the CDR3 reads TGCGCCAGCAGCTTTGGTACAGGGGTCTCCTACGAGCAGTACGTC.

This clone appeared once. The CDR3 nucleotides are TGCGCCAGCAGCTTGAACCCCACTTCGGGACAGATTAATGAGCAGTTCTTC. Translation: CASSLNPTSGQINEQFF. The gene calls are TRBV5-1 and TRBJ2-1; 7 nucleotides agree with TRBD1. Germline V gene sequence: CDR1 SGHRS, CDR2 YFSETQ. J lost 7 bases, V lost 1 base, and 14 bases had no gene match. The CDR3 has 17 residues. Full variable domain (remainder filled in from reference TRBV5-1 and TRBJ2-1): KAGVTQTPRYLIKTRGQQVTLSCSPISGHRSVSWYQQTPGQGLQFLFEYFSETQRNKGNFPGRFSGRQFSNSRSEMNVSTLELGDSALYLCASSLNPTSGQINEQFFGPGTRLTVL.

V is TRBV12-5 and J is TRBJ1-2; D ambiguous. Trimming took off 3 bases at V and 2 bases at J, with 16 bases between the two ends. CDR1 and CDR2 (germline): LGHNT, FRNRAP. The CDR3 is made up of 16 amino acids. The CDR3 sequence is CASGFDFGRTNYGYTF. The CDR3 bases are TGTGCTAGTGGTTTCGATTTTGGACGGACGAACTATGGCTACACCTTC.

The J gene is TRBJ2-1, the V gene TRBV7-8; TRBD2 matches 10 bases. CDR1 and CDR2 (germline): SGHVS, FQNEAQ. The ends lost 2 bases at V and 0 bases at J; junction bases unmatched: 7. This CDR3 comprises 18 residues. CDR3 protein: CASSLRSGRASSYNEQFF. In DNA, the CDR3 is TGTGCCAGCAGCTTAAGGAGCGGGAGGGCCAGCTCCTACAATGAGCAGTTCTTC.

The chain recombines TRBV2 with TRBJ1-5; perhaps TRBD1 as D (6 bases). There are 16 residues in the CDR3. Trimming shortened V by 8 bases and J by 0 bases, and 17 bases separated the two germline ends. Germline V gene data show CDR1 as SNHLY and CDR2 as FYNNEI. Here the CDR3 reads CASGGPKTFSNQPQHF. The CDR3 DNA is TGTGCCAGCGGGGGGCCCAAAACCTTTAGCAATCAGCCCCAGCATTTT. Full variable domain (remainder filled in from reference TRBV2 and TRBJ1-5): EPEVTQTPSHQVTQMGQEVILRCVPISNHLYFYWYRQILGQKVEFLVSFYNNEISEKSEIFDDQFSVERPDGSNFTLKIRSTKLEDSAMYFCASGGPKTFSNQPQHFGDGTRLSIL.

The V gene is TRBV3-1 (or the pseudogene TRBV3-2), the J gene TRBJ1-2; 7 nucleotides match TRBD1. V was clipped by 5 bases and J by 7 bases; unmatched bases: 4. This CDR3 comprises 12 residues. Germline V gene sequence: CDR1 LGHDT, CDR2 YNNKEL (reference sequence). CDR3 bases: TGTGCCAGCAGCTTTCGGACAGGTGGCTACACCTTC. It codes for CASSFRTGGYTF.

The rearrangement joins TRBV6-5 to TRBJ1-1, with TRBD1 matching over 7 bases. The CDR3 loop spans 11 amino acids. J lost 12 bases, V lost 5 bases, and 6 bases had no gene match. CDR1 and CDR2 from the germline V gene are MNHEY and SVGAGI. The CDR3 region is CASSPPGGSFF. The CDR3 nucleotides are TGTGCCAGCAGTCCCCCAGGGGGTTCTTTCTTT.